This TCR beta chain derives from a study of blood T cell repertoires in COVID-19. Trimming shortened V by 1 base and J by 8 bases, and 8 bases separated the two germline ends. The germline V gene has CDR1 SGHTA and CDR2 FQGNSA. The CDR3 sequence is 12 residues long. This table comes from immunoSEQ multiplex PCR, and its TCRdb copy is limited to in-frame clones, with some not included. The sample carries more than 250,000 clones, 88% recorded once. The receptor comes from a human donor in a cohort sampled during active COVID-19. Sequenced: peripheral blood. The J gene is TRBJ1-1, the V gene TRBV7-2; D ambiguous. The DNA of the CDR3 is TGTGCCAGCAGCTTAGTCTCTTCGGAAGCTTTCTTT. Translated: CASSLVSSEAFF.